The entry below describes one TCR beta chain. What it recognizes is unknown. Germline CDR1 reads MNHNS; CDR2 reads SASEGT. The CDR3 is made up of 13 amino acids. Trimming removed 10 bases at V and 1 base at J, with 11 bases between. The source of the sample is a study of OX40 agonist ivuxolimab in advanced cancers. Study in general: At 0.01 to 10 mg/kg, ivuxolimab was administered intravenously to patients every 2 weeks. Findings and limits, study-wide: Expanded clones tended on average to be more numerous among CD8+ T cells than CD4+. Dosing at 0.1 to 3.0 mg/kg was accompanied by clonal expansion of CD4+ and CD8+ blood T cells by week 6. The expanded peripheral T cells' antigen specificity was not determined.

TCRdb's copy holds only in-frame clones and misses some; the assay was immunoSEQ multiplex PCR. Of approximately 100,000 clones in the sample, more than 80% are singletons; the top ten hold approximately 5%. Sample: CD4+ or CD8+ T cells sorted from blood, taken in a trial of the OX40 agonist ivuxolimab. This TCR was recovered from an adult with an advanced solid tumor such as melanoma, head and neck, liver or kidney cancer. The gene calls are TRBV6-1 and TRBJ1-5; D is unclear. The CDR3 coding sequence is TGTGCCACCCAGGCCCTAAGCAATCAGCCCCAGCATTTT. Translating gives CATQALSNQPQHF.